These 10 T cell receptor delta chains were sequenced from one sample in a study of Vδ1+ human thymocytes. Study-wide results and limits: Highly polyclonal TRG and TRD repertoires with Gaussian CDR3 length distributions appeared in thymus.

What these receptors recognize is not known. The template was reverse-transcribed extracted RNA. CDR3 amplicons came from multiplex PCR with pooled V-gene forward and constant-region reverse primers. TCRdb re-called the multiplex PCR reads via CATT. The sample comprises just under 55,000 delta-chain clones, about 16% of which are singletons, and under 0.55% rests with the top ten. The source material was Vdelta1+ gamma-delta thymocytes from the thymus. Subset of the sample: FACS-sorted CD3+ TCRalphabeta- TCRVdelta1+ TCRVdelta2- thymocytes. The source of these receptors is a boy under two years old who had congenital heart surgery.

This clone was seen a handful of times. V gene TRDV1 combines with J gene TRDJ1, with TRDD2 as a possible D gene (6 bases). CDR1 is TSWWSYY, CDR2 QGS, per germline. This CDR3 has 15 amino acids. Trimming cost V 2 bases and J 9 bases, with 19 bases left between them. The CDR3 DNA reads TGTGCTCTTGGGGAATATTACCTTCCCAAGCTTGAACTCATCTTT. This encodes CALGEYYLPKLELIF.

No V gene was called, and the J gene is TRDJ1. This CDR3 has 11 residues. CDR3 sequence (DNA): TGTGCCCGTGGAGGCACCGATAAACTCATCTTT. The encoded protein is CARGGTDKLIF.

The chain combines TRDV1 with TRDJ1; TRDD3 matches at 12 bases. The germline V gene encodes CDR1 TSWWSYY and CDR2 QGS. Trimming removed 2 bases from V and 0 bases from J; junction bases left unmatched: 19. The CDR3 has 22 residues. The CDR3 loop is CALGEAPSYWGILGLYTDKLIF. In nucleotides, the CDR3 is TGTGCTCTTGGGGAAGCCCCCTCCTACTGGGGGATACTGGGTCTTTACACCGATAAACTCATCTTT.

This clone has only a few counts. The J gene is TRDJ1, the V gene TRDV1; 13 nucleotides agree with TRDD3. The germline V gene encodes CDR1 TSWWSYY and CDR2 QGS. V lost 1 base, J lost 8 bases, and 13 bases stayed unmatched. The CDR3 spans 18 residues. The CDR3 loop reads CALGERALYWGIRNKLIF. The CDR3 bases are TGTGCTCTTGGGGAACGAGCTCTGTACTGGGGGATACGAAACAAACTCATCTTT.

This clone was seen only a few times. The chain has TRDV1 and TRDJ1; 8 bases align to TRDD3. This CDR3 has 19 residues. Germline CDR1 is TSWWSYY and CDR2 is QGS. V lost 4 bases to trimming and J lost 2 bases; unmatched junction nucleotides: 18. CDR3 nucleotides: TGTGCTCTTGGGGCCAGAACCTGCCACCCAGACTGGGGGACCGATAAACTCATCTTT. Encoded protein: CALGARTCHPDWGTDKLIF.

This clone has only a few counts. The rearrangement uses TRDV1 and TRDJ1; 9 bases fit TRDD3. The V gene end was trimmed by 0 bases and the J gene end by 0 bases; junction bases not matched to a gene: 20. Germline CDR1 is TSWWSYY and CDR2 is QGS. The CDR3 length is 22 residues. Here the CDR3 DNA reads TGTGCTCTTGGGGAACTAACAGTAGGTACGAGCTGGGGGATCCCTTACACCGATAAACTCATCTTT. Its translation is CALGELTVGTSWGIPYTDKLIF.

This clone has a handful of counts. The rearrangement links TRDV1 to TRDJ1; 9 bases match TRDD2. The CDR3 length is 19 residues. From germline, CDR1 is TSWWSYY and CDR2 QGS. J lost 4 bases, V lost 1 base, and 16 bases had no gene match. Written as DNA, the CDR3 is TGTGCTCTTGGGGAACCCAGACCCTTCCTACGAACTGGGTTCGATAAACTCATCTTT. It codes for CALGEPRPFLRTGFDKLIF.

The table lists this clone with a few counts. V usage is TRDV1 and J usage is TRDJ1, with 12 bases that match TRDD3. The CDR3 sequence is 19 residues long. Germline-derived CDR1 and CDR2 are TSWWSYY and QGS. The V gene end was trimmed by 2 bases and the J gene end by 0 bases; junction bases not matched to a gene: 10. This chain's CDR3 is CALGEWCTGGYLHTDKLIF. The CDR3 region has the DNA TGTGCTCTTGGGGAATGGTGTACTGGGGGATACCTCCACACCGATAAACTCATCTTT.

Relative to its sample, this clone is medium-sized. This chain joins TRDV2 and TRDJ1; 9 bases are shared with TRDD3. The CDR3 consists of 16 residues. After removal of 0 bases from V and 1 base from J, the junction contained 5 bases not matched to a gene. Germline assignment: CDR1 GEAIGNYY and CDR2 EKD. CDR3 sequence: CACDTLGDRRTDKLIF. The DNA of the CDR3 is TGTGCCTGTGACACCTTGGGGGATAGGCGCACCGATAAACTCATCTTT.

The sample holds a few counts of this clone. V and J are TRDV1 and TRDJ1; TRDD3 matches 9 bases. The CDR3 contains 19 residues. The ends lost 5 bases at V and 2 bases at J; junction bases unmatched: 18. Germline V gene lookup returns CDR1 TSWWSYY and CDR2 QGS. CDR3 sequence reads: CALGLPPTRTGGRTDKLIF. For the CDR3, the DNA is TGTGCTCTTGGGCTACCCCCTACGCGCACTGGGGGAAGGACCGATAAACTCATCTTT.